This entry lists 15 T cell receptor beta chains sequenced from one sample in a study of OX40 agonist ivuxolimab in advanced cancers. Profiled with immunoSEQ multiplex PCR; TCRdb holds only in-frame clones, not every one. Of more than 95,000 clones in the sample, approximately 94% were seen once. The specimen comprised CD4+ or CD8+ T cells sorted from blood, sampled in a trial of the OX40 agonist ivuxolimab. These receptors were obtained from an adult with an advanced solid tumor such as melanoma, head and neck, liver or kidney cancer.

In the case of this clone: The sample has other DNA sequences that encode this CDR3 too. This chain joins TRBV29-1 and TRBJ2-1; TRBD2 is a possible D gene (5 bases). The CDR3 is 11 residues long. CDR1 is SQVTM and CDR2 is ANQGSEA in the germline V gene. V was pared by 6 bases and J by 3 bases, with 6 bases between. The CDR3 nucleotides are TGCAGCGTCCGGGACTACAATGAGCAGTTCTTC. Its protein product is CSVRDYNEQFF.

The chain couples TRBV5-1 to TRBJ2-3, with D uncertain. Between the trimmed V and J ends, which lost 4 bases and 14 bases, there was a span of 11 bases. Germline CDR1 reads SGHRS; CDR2 reads YFSETQ. There are 10 residues in the CDR3. This chain's CDR3 is CASSSKSWYF. CDR3 nucleotides: TGCGCCAGCAGCAGTAAATCGTGGTATTTT.

The chain couples TRBV25-1 to TRBJ2-4, with TRBD1 as a possible D gene (5 bases). Germline V gene lookup returns CDR1 MGHDK and CDR2 SYGVNS. With 3 bases removed from V and 0 bases from J, the gap between germline ends came to 12 bases. This CDR3 has 16 amino acids. CDR3 loop: CASSEGQVLAKNIQYF. The CDR3, as DNA: TGTGCCAGCAGTGAGGGGCAGGTCCTAGCCAAAAACATTCAGTACTTC. Together with reference TRBV25-1 and TRBJ2-4, the CDR3 gives the full variable domain: EADIYQTPRYLVIGTGKKITLECSQTMGHDKMYWYQQDPGMELHLIHYSYGVNSTEKGDLSSESTVSRIRTEHFPLTLESARPSHTSQYLCASSEGQVLAKNIQYFGAGTRLSVL.

This clone was seen once. The rearrangement joins TRBV5-4 to TRBJ2-1; D remains unclear. Looked up from germline, CDR1 is SGHNT and CDR2 is YYREEE (reference sequence). V dropped 0 bases and J dropped 7 bases, with 8 bases sitting between them. CDR3 length equals 13 residues. The CDR3 here is CASSLGLVNEQFF. As DNA, the CDR3 is TGTGCCAGCAGCTTGGGACTTGTAAATGAGCAGTTCTTC.

This chain links TRBV19 with TRBJ2-1; 9 bases map to TRBD2. The CDR3 totals 14 residues. The J segment lost 6 bases and the V segment lost 6 bases, leaving 6 bases of the junction unmatched. Germline V gene sequence: CDR1 LNHDA, CDR2 SQIVND (reference sequence). The CDR3 DNA is TGTGCCAGTAGGCGGTCTAGCGGGGCCAATGAGCAGTTCTTC. Protein sequence: CASRRSSGANEQFF.

This clone showed up just once. The chain links TRBV7-2 to TRBJ2-5, with 8 positions matching TRBD2. CDR1 is SGHTA and CDR2 is FQGNSA in the germline V gene. The CDR3 is made up of 15 amino acids. V dropped 1 base and J dropped 5; count of bases not matched to a gene: 6. The CDR3 protein is CASSLGTSRPETQYF. DNA of the CDR3: TGTGCCAGCAGCTTAGGGACTAGCAGACCTGAGACCCAGTACTTC.

V gene TRBV19 combines with J gene TRBJ1-5, with 7 bases matching TRBD1. The ends lost 5 bases at V and 3 bases at J; junction bases unmatched: 10. The CDR3 has 16 amino acids. The germline V gene encodes CDR1 LNHDA and CDR2 SQIVND (reference sequence). The CDR3 region has the DNA TGTGCCAGTAGTTTTGTACAGGGGTATAACAATCAGCCCCAGCATTTT. This encodes CASSFVQGYNNQPQHF.

CDR3: CASSLEHSNSPLHF. CDR3 nucleotides: TGTGCCAGCAGCTTAGAACACAGCAATTCACCCCTCCACTTT. The chain has TRBV11-2 and TRBJ1-6; D not certain. This CDR3 is 14 amino acids long. V lost 0 bases, J lost 7 bases, and 7 bases lay in between. The germline V gene has CDR1 SGHAT and CDR2 FQNNGV. Complete variable domain (other parts from reference TRBV11-2 and TRBJ1-6): EAGVAQSPRYKIIEKRQSVAFWCNPISGHATLYWYQQILGQGPKLLIQFQNNGVVDDSQLPKDRFSAERLKGVDSTLKIQPAKLEDSAVYLCASSLEHSNSPLHFGNGTRLTVT.

The chain couples TRBV10-2 to TRBJ1-3, with TRBD1 identical over 9 bases. Unmatched junction bases numbered 11, after V lost 8 bases and J lost 3 bases. Germline lookup yields CDR1 WSHSY and CDR2 SAAADI. CDR3 length: 16 residues. The CDR3: CASVRDRALSGNTIYF. The CDR3, as DNA: TGCGCCAGCGTCCGGGACAGGGCTTTGAGTGGAAACACCATATATTTT.

This chain uses TRBV7-9 with TRBJ1-4, with D unresolved. The V gene's germline CDR1 is SEHNR and CDR2 FQNEAQ (reference sequence). Between the trimmed V and J ends, which lost 5 bases and 6 bases, there was a span of 19 bases. The CDR3 consists of 16 residues. This CDR3 reads CASSPPPVGFDEKLFF. The CDR3 bases are TGTGCCAGCAGCCCACCCCCGGTTGGGTTTGATGAAAAACTGTTTTTT.

The genes are TRBV11-2 and TRBJ1-5; D not certain. This CDR3 contains 16 residues. Deletions cut 1 base from V and 8 bases from J, with 18 bases between. CDR1 and CDR2 from the germline V gene are SGHAT and FQNNGV. The CDR3 loop is CASSLVVLGLPKPQHF. The CDR3 nucleotides read TGTGCCAGCAGCTTAGTAGTGCTGGGGTTACCAAAGCCCCAGCATTTT.

The rearrangement uses TRBV11-2 and TRBJ1-5, with TRBD1 identical over 12 bases. With 5 bases clipped from V and 3 bases from J, the junction kept 8 bases outside the gene matches. There are 17 residues in the CDR3. The germline V gene encodes CDR1 SGHAT and CDR2 FQNNGV. The CDR3 nucleotides read TGTGCCAGCAGCCTGGGACAGGGGGCCAAGTACAATCAGCCCCAGCATTTT. Translating gives CASSLGQGAKYNQPQHF.

The chain recombines TRBV4-3 with TRBJ2-1; possibly TRBD1 for D (6 bases). V was cut by 0 bases and J by 7 bases, with 10 bases left in between. CDR1 and CDR2 (germline): LGHNA, YSLEER. This CDR3 comprises 14 residues. The CDR3 loop reads CASSQDVGQNEQFF. The CDR3 DNA sequence: TGCGCCAGCAGCCAAGATGTAGGACAGAATGAGCAGTTCTTC.

The genes are TRBV15 and TRBJ1-5; unclear D gene. The germline gives CDR1 LNHNV, CDR2 YYDKDF (reference sequence). The CDR3 is made up of 16 amino acids. Trimming removed 1 base at V and 6 bases at J, with 16 bases between. CDR3 region: CATSRVGGGRGQPQHF. The CDR3 nucleotides read TGTGCCACCAGCAGAGTCGGCGGCGGGCGCGGTCAGCCCCAGCATTTT.

This chain uses TRBV7-8 with TRBJ2-3, with a weak D call TRBD2 (6 bases). The V gene's germline CDR1 is SGHVS and CDR2 FQNEAQ. The CDR3 extends over 15 amino acids. V was shortened by 3 bases and J by 5 bases, with 15 bases between the two germline ends. This CDR3 is CASSLVAGSGDTQYF. The CDR3 DNA is TGTGCCAGCAGCTTGGTAGCCGGGAGTGGAGATACGCAGTATTTT.